This paragraph reports one T cell receptor (beta chain). The record originates from a study of blood T cell repertoires in COVID-19. The repertoire was sequenced with immunoSEQ multiplex PCR; TCRdb's copy has only in-frame clones and lacks some. The table includes about 120,000 clones, nearly 90% detected once. This TCR derives from a woman aged 60 to 75 with COVID-19, enrolled during active disease. Sequenced input: peripheral blood.

CDR3 region: CASSLAKGQGNEKLFF. CDR3 DNA: TGTGCCAGCAGCTTAGCGAAAGGACAGGGTAATGAAAAACTGTTTTTT. The J gene is TRBJ1-4, the V gene TRBV7-2; 8 bases agree with TRBD1. The CDR3 consists of 16 residues. The V segment lost 0 bases and the J segment 4 bases; nucleotides outside the gene matches: 4. Germline V gene data show CDR1 as SGHTA and CDR2 as FQGNSA.